The present T cell receptor beta chain was sequenced within a study of blood T cells in healthy people across ages. Regarding the study as a whole: Per million T cells, TCR beta diversity dropped about linearly as age rose.

With V trimmed by 6 bases and J by 5 bases, 5 bases remained unmatched. The CDR3 is made up of 15 amino acids. This clonotype was detected a few times. Its antigen remains unknown. PCR was performed a second time for about 7 to 12 cycles using a sample-barcoded 5' primer and a J-beta primer mix. The study obtained at least 3 million CDR3-containing paired-end reads from every sample. TCRdb used MiXCR to reprocess the 5' RACE reads, holding one entry per CDR3 protein. The sample comprises about 1 million distinct CDR3 sequences, 45% of which are singletons, and approximately 17% rests with the top ten.

This rearrangement joins TRBV12-3 or TRBV12-4 to TRBJ2-3, with 13 bases identical to TRBD2. The sample comprised blood. This TCR was sampled from a woman in her sixties or seventies in good health. The CDR3 sequence is CASRRLAGGLDTQYF. The DNA of the CDR3 is TGTGCCAGCAGGAGACTAGCGGGGGGCTTAGATACGCAGTATTTT.